One T cell receptor (beta chain) is described in this entry. The sample comes from a study of technical replicates of blood from several donors. The germline V and J ends were trimmed by 4 bases and 1 base, with 23 bases remaining between them. Germline V lookup: CDR1 SGHKS, CDR2 YYEKEE (reference sequence). The CDR3 is made up of 18 amino acids. The protocol was immunoSEQ multiplex PCR, while the TCRdb copy is restricted to in-frame clones and leaves out a portion. The sample has fewer than 75,000 clones; more than 75% are singletons. V is TRBV5-5 and J is TRBJ2-5, with D tentatively TRBD1 (5 bases). Specimen: PBMCs. This clonotype was obtained from a human donor in good health. Some clones in this sample may be carry-over from other donors' samples. CDR3 coding DNA: TGTGCCAGCAGCCATGTCCCGATAGGGCAGGGCTCCCAAGAGACCCAGTACTTC. This translates into CASSHVPIGQGSQETQYF.